The 22 T cell receptor beta chains below were found in one sample sequenced in a study of T cells in localized non-small cell lung cancer (dated by TCRdb to about 2020). Library preparation was by the immunoSEQ multiplex PCR assay. What TCRdb holds here is the immuneACCESS table cut down to in-frame rearrangements. Part of the clones is not present; checked against another copy, under half of the missing clones reflect an unresolved V gene, and the others are unexplained. The sample table lists thousands of clones, less than 25% of them with a count of one. More than 15% of the sample lies in the top ten. This specimen was lung tumor tissue, taken before any cancer treatment. Every receptor here comes from a male donor at least 60 years old with stage I lung adenocarcinoma.

The chain has TRBV30 and TRBJ1-2; a weak D match, TRBD1 (6 bases). Trimming took off 1 base at V and 3 bases at J, with 21 bases between the two ends. The CDR3 extends over 17 amino acids. CDR1 and CDR2 from the germline V gene are GTSNPN and SVGIG (reference sequence). CDR3 nucleotide sequence: TGTGCCTGGAGTGGCGCGCCGGGTCCCAGGGGCTACTATGGCTACACCTTC. Encoded protein: CAWSGAPGPRGYYGYTF. Together with reference TRBV30 and TRBJ1-2, the CDR3 gives the full variable domain: SQTIHQWPATLVQPVGSPLSLECTVEGTSNPNLYWYRQAAGRGLQLLFYSVGIGQISSEVPQNLSASRPQDRQFILSSKKLLLSDSGFYLCAWSGAPGPRGYYGYTFGSGTRLTVV.

This clone was recorded at least ten times. This chain links TRBV11-3 with TRBJ2-5; TRBD2 aligns across 9 bases. This CDR3 has 18 residues. The germline gives CDR1 SGHNT, CDR2 YENEEA. V was clipped by 3 bases and J by 4 bases; unmatched bases: 15. CDR3 loop: CASSLDLRSGGLGETQYF. CDR3 nucleotides: TGTGCCAGCAGCTTGGACCTACGGAGCGGGGGGCTGGGAGAGACCCAGTACTTC.

This clone is medium-sized in the sample. J is TRBJ2-7 and V is TRBV11-3, with D perhaps TRBD1 or TRBD2 (5 bases each). The germline V gene has CDR1 SGHNT and CDR2 YENEEA. This CDR3 comprises 15 residues. V was clipped by 5 bases and J by 1 base, with 15 bases between them. The CDR3, as DNA: TGTGCCAGCAGCCTGGACTGGGGCATTTCCTACGAGCAGTACTTC. Its translation is CASSLDWGISYEQYF.

By proportion, this clone is medium-sized (0.01 to 0.1%). The CDR3 region is CASAGAGEDTQYF. CDR3 bases: TGTGCCAGTGCCGGGGCGGGAGAAGATACGCAGTATTTT. The chain uses TRBV7-2 and TRBJ2-3, with 7 bases aligning to TRBD2. The ends lost 9 bases at V and 5 bases at J; junction bases unmatched: 8. The CDR3 covers 13 residues. In germline, CDR1 is SGHTA, CDR2 FQGNSA.

There are a few counts of this clone. The chain has TRBV6-8 and TRBJ1-2; D gene uncertain. V lost 5 bases and J lost 8, with 12 bases in between. The CDR3 contains 12 residues. Germline V CDR1 and CDR2: MNHGY, SAAAGT. The CDR3 bases are TGTGCCAGCAGTCAAAGGACGGTAGGCTACACCTTC. It yields the protein CASSQRTVGYTF.

The rearrangement links TRBV11-3 to TRBJ1-6, with D possibly matching TRBD1 (6 bases). This CDR3 region has 14 residues. From germline, CDR1 is SGHNT and CDR2 YENEEA. V lost 4 bases to trimming and J lost 14 bases, with 18 bases between them. CDR3 sequence reads: CASSSSIQGWALHF. For the CDR3, the DNA is TGTGCCAGCAGCTCCAGTATACAGGGTTGGGCCCTCCACTTT.

This clone showed up just a few times. The chain carries TRBV6-8 and TRBJ1-1; 10 bases map to TRBD1. CDR3 length equals 15 residues. Germline CDR1 is MNHGY and CDR2 is SAAAGT. V lost 3 bases and J lost 3; bases outside the gene matches: 4. CDR3: CASSYSTGGDTEAFF. CDR3 nucleotides: TGTGCCAGCAGTTATTCGACAGGGGGCGACACTGAAGCTTTCTTT.

The J gene is TRBJ2-3, the V gene TRBV30; TRBD2 matches 9 bases. From germline, CDR1 is GTSNPN and CDR2 SVGIG (reference sequence). V gave up 2 bases and J gave up 0 bases; unmatched junction bases: 6. The CDR3 is made up of 16 amino acids. The CDR3 region has the DNA TGTGCCTGGAGTTTGACTAGCGGCCTGAGCACAGATACGCAGTATTTT. Encoded protein: CAWSLTSGLSTDTQYF. Variable domain in full (rest from reference TRBV30 and TRBJ2-3): SQTIHQWPATLVQPVGSPLSLECTVEGTSNPNLYWYRQAAGRGLQLLFYSVGIGQISSEVPQNLSASRPQDRQFILSSKKLLLSDSGFYLCAWSLTSGLSTDTQYFGPGTRLTVL.

This clone occurred a few times. The chain couples TRBV6-8 to TRBJ2-1; 7 bases align to TRBD1. The CDR3 length is 15 residues. Losses at the gene ends were 4 bases for V and 5 bases for J; bases not matched to a gene: 8. Germline lookup yields CDR1 MNHGY and CDR2 SAAAGT. The CDR3 sequence: CASSFPRDSNNEQFF. In DNA, the CDR3 is TGTGCCAGCAGTTTTCCAAGGGACAGTAACAATGAGCAGTTCTTC.

This rearrangement joins TRBV29-1 to TRBJ2-7, with D possibly matching TRBD2 (6 bases). V shed 6 bases and J shed 4 bases, with 13 bases lying between them. Germline V gene lookup returns CDR1 SQVTM and CDR2 ANQGSEA. The CDR3 is made up of 12 amino acids. In DNA form, the CDR3 reads TGCAGCGTCGGGAGAGACCCTTACGAGCAGTACTTC. Its protein is CSVGRDPYEQYF.

Only a few counts were recorded for this clone. The chain has TRBV11-3 and TRBJ2-7; tentative D call: TRBD1 (6 bases). The CDR3 totals 14 residues. Germline V gives CDR1 SGHNT, CDR2 YENEEA. V dropped 3 bases and J dropped 1 base, with 10 bases sitting between them. The CDR3 nucleotides are TGTGCCAGCAGCTTGGCTGACAGGTCCTACGAGCAGTACTTC. It translates to CASSLADRSYEQYF.

This clone occurred a few times. V gene TRBV9 combines with J gene TRBJ2-2, with unresolved D. Trimming took off 4 bases at V and 4 bases at J, with 14 bases between the two ends. CDR1 and CDR2 (germline): SGDLS, YYNGEE. The CDR3 has 15 residues. CDR3 nucleotide sequence: TGTGCCAGCAGCCCCCCGAGCTCCGCCACCGGGGAGCTGTTTTTT. The encoded protein is CASSPPSSATGELFF.

The chain recombines TRBV29-1 with TRBJ2-7, with D possibly called TRBD1 or TRBD2 (5 bases each). This CDR3 contains 12 residues. Germline V CDR1 and CDR2: SQVTM, ANQGSEA. Trimming left V 6 bases short and J 0 bases short, with 9 bases between. Here the CDR3 reads CSVGRSSYEQYF. Here the CDR3 DNA reads TGCAGCGTGGGACGGAGCTCCTACGAGCAGTACTTC.

This chain links TRBV19 with TRBJ2-7; D remains ambiguous. Germline assignment: CDR1 LNHDA and CDR2 SQIVND (reference sequence). V lost 7 bases and J 0 bases, leaving 13 bases between the germline ends. The CDR3 covers 14 residues. DNA for the CDR3: TGTGCCAGTAAGGGTCAGTCTCACTCCTACGAGCAGTACTTC. It codes for CASKGQSHSYEQYF.

DNA for the CDR3: TGTGCCAGCAGTTCTCCAAGCAATCAGCCCCAGCATTTT. Its protein product is CASSSPSNQPQHF. The chain joins TRBV28 to TRBJ1-5; unclear D gene. CDR1 is MDHEN, CDR2 SYDVKM, per germline. The V and J ends lost 4 bases and 1 base respectively, with 5 bases between them. CDR3 length: 13 amino acids.

This clone has only a few counts. The rearrangement links TRBV9 to TRBJ1-5, with D maybe TRBD1 (5 bases). The CDR3 extends over 14 amino acids. Germline V CDR1 and CDR2: SGDLS, YYNGEE. The ends were cut back, 5 bases at V and 4 bases at J, with 13 bases in the middle. The CDR3 protein is CASSGRVGNQPQHF. The CDR3 nucleotides read TGTGCCAGCAGTGGCAGGGTCGGAAATCAGCCCCAGCATTTT. Drawing the rest from reference TRBV9 and TRBJ1-5, the complete variable domain is DSGVTQTPKHLITATGQRVTLRCSPRSGDLSVYWYQQSLDQGLQFLIQYYNGEERAKGNILERFSAQQFPDLHSELNLSSLELGDSALYFCASSGRVGNQPQHFGDGTRLSIL.

This clone was seen more than once but under ten times. The gene calls are TRBV9 and TRBJ2-1; D might be TRBD1 (6 bases). The ends were cut back, 0 bases at V and 0 bases at J, with 7 bases in the middle. The CDR3 length is 15 residues. CDR1 is SGDLS, CDR2 YYNGEE, per germline. CDR3 in DNA: TGTGCCAGCAGCGTAGGAGGGGGCTCCTACAATGAGCAGTTCTTC. Translating it yields CASSVGGGSYNEQFF.

The chain carries TRBV6-8 and TRBJ2-7; D may be TRBD1 (6 bases). Per germline, CDR1 MNHGY and CDR2 SAAAGT. CDR3 size: 17 residues. Trimming removed 0 bases at V and 2 bases at J, with 17 bases between. CDR3 sequence reads: CASSYSASTGSTYEQYF. CDR3 nucleotide sequence: TGTGCCAGCAGTTACTCGGCCTCGACAGGATCGACCTACGAGCAGTACTTC.

This chain joins TRBV14 and TRBJ1-4; TRBD1 agrees at 9 bases. V lost 4 bases and J lost 7; bases outside the gene matches: 7. The CDR3 runs to 15 residues. CDR1 is SGHDN, CDR2 FVKESK, per germline. CDR3 amino acids: CASSRITGGGEKLFF. The CDR3 region has the DNA TGTGCCAGCAGCCGGATAACAGGGGGCGGTGAAAAACTGTTTTTT.

This rearrangement joins TRBV9 to TRBJ2-5, with D uncertain. Per germline, CDR1 SGDLS and CDR2 YYNGEE. CDR3 size: 12 residues. Trimming took off 4 bases at V and 5 bases at J, with 9 bases between the two ends. This CDR3 reads CASSLNEETQYF. For the CDR3, the DNA is TGTGCCAGCAGCCTGAATGAGGAGACCCAGTACTTC.

In this sample, this clone turned up a few times. The CDR3 bases are TGTGCCAGCAGTAATTATCGCTGGGGGGCAGCCAAAAACATTCAGTACTTC. It is translated as CASSNYRWGAAKNIQYF. The chain employs TRBV6-8 and TRBJ2-4; D could derive from TRBD1 or TRBD2 (6 bases each). This CDR3 region has 17 residues. V was trimmed by 5 bases and J by 0 bases, leaving 17 bases between them. Germline-derived CDR1 and CDR2 are MNHGY and SAAAGT.

This clone was detected a few times. The chain employs TRBV9 and TRBJ2-5; no reliable D call. The CDR3 consists of 14 residues. The V gene's germline CDR1 is SGDLS and CDR2 YYNGEE. The germline V and J ends were trimmed by 5 bases and 4 bases, with 15 bases remaining between them. The CDR3 bases are TGTGCCAGCAGTGAAGCGCAAACCACAGAGACCCAGTACTTC. This translates into CASSEAQTTETQYF.